These 4 T cell receptor beta chains originate from one sample sequenced in a study of T cells after yellow fever vaccination. TCRdb re-analysed the 5' RACE reads in MiXCR, keeping a single row per CDR3 protein. Of about 340,000 distinct CDR3 sequences listed, 3% to 4.5% are singletons. This sample comprised PBMCs, obtained 5 days after the yellow fever booster vaccination. The receptors derive from a young man who received the YFV17D yellow fever vaccine.

The CDR3 sequence is CASSRRRAGAPGYTF. CDR3 coding DNA: TGTGCCAGCAGTCGCCGGAGGGCGGGGGCCCCTGGCTACACCTTC. V gene TRBV12-3 or TRBV12-4 combines with J gene TRBJ1-2; D might be TRBD1 (6 bases). The V end was cut by 5 bases, the J end by 7 bases, with 20 bases between. The CDR3 extends over 15 amino acids.

The chain links TRBV18 to TRBJ2-3; no firm D call. With 1 base removed from V and 0 bases from J, the gap between germline ends came to 5 bases. The CDR3 length is 14 residues. Per germline, CDR1 KGHSH and CDR2 LQKENI. The CDR3 reads CASSPRVSTDTQYF. The CDR3 coding sequence is TGTGCCAGCTCACCACGTGTTAGCACAGATACGCAGTATTTT.

The J gene is TRBJ2-5, the V gene TRBV7-6, with D possibly called TRBD1 or TRBD2 (7 bases each). CDR3 length: 14 residues. Trimming left V 4 bases short and J 7 bases short, with 16 bases between. Germline V gene data show CDR1 as SGHVS and CDR2 as FNYEAQ. The CDR3 DNA reads TGTGCCAGCAGCTCACCAGGGGGGGCAGCGACCCAGTACTTC. Translation gives CASSSPGGAATQYF.

This clonotype was observed at least ten times. The gene calls are TRBV11-2 and TRBJ2-7, with a possible D match to TRBD2 (5 bases). Germline lookup yields CDR1 SGHAT and CDR2 FQNNGV. This CDR3 has 11 amino acids. Deletions cut 9 bases from V and 3 bases from J, with 9 bases between. As DNA, the CDR3 is TGTGCCAGTAGCGACGGCTACGAGCAGTACTTC. Residues: CASSDGYEQYF.